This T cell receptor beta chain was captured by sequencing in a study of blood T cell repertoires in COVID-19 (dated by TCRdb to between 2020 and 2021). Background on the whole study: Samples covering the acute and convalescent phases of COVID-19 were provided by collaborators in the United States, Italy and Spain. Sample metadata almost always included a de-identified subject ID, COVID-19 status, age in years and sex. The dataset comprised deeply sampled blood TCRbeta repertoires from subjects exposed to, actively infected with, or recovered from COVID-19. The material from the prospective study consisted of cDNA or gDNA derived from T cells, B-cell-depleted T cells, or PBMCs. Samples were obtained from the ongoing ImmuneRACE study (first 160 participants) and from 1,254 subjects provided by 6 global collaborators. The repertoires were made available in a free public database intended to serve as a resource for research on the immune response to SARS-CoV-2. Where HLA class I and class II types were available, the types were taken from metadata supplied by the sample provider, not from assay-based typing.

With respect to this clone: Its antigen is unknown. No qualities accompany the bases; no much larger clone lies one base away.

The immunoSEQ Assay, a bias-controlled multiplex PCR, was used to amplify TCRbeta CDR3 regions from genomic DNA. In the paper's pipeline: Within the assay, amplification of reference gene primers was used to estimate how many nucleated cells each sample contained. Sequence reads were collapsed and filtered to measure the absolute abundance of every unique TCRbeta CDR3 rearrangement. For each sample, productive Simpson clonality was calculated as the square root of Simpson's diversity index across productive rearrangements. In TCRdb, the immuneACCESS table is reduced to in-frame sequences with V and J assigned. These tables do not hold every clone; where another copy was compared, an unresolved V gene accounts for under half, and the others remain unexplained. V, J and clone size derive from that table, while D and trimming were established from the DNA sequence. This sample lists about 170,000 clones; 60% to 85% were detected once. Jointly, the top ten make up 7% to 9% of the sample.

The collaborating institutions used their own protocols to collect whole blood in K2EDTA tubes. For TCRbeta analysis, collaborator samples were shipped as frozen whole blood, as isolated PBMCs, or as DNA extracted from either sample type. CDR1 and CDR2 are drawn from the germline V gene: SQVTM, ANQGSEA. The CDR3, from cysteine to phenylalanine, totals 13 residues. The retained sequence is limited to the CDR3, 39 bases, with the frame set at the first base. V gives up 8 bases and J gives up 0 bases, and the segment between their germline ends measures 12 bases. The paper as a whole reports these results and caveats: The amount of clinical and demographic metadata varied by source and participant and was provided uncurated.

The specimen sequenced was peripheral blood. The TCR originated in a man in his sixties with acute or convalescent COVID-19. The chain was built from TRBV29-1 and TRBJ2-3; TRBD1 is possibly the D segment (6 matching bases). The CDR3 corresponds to CSTRTASTDTQYF. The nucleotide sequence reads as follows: TGCAGCACGAGGACAGCGAGCACAGATACGCAGTATTTT.